This T cell receptor beta chain appears in the sequencing data of a study of T-cell reconstitution after alpha-beta-depleted transplantation in children. Points from the study as a whole: It was newly produced T cells that mostly accounted for T-cell counts and diversity one year after transplant. Surviving recipient T cells and thymic progenitors accounted for the high day-60 TCRbeta diversity observed in some patients. Several hundred expanded graft clones reportedly supplied alpha-beta T cells about two months after transplant.

Germline loops: CDR1 GTSNPN, CDR2 SVGIG (reference sequence). The CDR3 has 13 residues. Trimming took 0 bases from V and 11 from J; bases not matched to a gene: 6. In the case of this clonotype: Antigen: not known.

Unique molecular identifiers were used in preparing the TCRbeta library. Using its own MiXCR run on the PCR reads, TCRdb lists one record per CDR3 protein. There are about 580,000 distinct CDR3 sequences in the sample; around 23% occur only once, and 13% to 15% lies in the top ten. The J gene is TRBJ2-1, the V gene TRBV30; 8 bases match TRBD1. The sequences come from PBMCs, mostly from graft donor cells, collected 360 days after TCRalphabeta/CD19-depleted stem cell transplant. This receptor was taken from a boy in the first two years of life who had a stem cell transplant for acute myeloid leukemia, so the T cells may come from the graft donor. The CDR3 sequence is CAWSVLVRGQQFF. DNA for the CDR3: TGTGCCTGGAGTGTACTAGTCAGGGGGCAGCAGTTCTTC.